These 21 T cell receptor beta chains share one sample of origin, sequenced in a study of blood T cell repertoires in COVID-19. The method was immunoSEQ multiplex PCR; TCRdb's version includes in-frame clones alone and lacks a portion of them. The profile shows some 490,000 clones, less than 90% of them singletons. Material for sequencing was PBMCs or T cells enriched from blood (not recorded which). These receptor sequences come from an older woman who had recovered from COVID-19.

The rearrangement joins TRBV30 to TRBJ1-2; possible D gene TRBD1, 6 bases. The CDR3 is made up of 13 amino acids. The V end lost 4 bases, the J end lost 0 bases, and 9 bases lay between the germline ends. Germline CDR1 reads GTSNPN; CDR2 reads SVGIG (reference sequence). The CDR3 coding sequence is TGTGCCTGGACCCCAGGGGCTAACTATGGCTACACCTTC. It yields the protein CAWTPGANYGYTF.

V is TRBV3-1 (or the pseudogene TRBV3-2) and J is TRBJ1-6; a possible D gene is TRBD1 (6 bases). The CDR3 sequence is 14 residues long. Germline CDR1 and CDR2: LGHDT and YNNKEL (reference sequence). The V gene lost 3 bases and the J gene lost 7 bases, with 10 bases spanning the gap. CDR3: CASSHLTGNSPLHF. CDR3 nucleotides: TGTGCCAGCAGCCATCTCACAGGGAATTCACCCCTCCACTTT.

This chain links TRBV27 with TRBJ1-5, with TRBD1 identical over 7 bases. Germline V gene data show CDR1 as MNHEY and CDR2 as SMNVEV (reference sequence). V shed 2 bases, J shed 6 bases, and the junction held 4 bases outside the gene matches. The CDR3 extends over 14 amino acids. CDR3 DNA sequence: TGTGCCAGCAGTTTAGAGGGGGCAACTCAGCCCCAGCATTTT. Protein sequence: CASSLEGATQPQHF.

This rearrangement joins TRBV28 to TRBJ1-4; 9 bases match TRBD1. The CDR3 loop spans 15 amino acids. Germline lookup yields CDR1 MDHEN and CDR2 SYDVKM. V trimming: 4 bases; J trimming: 8 bases; junction bases outside the gene matches: 8. CDR3 residues: CASSSPGQGGEKLFF. DNA of the CDR3: TGTGCCAGCAGTTCGCCGGGACAGGGAGGGGAAAAACTGTTTTTT.

V gene TRBV15 combines with J gene TRBJ2-2; TRBD1 agrees at 8 bases. This CDR3 contains 17 residues. The J segment lost 1 base and the V segment lost 4 bases, leaving 8 bases of the junction unmatched. CDR1 LNHNV and CDR2 YYDKDF come from the germline V gene (reference sequence). This CDR3 is CATSTIRDRRNTGELFF. The CDR3 region has the DNA TGTGCCACCAGCACGATAAGGGACAGGAGGAACACCGGGGAGCTGTTTTTT. The full variable domain, rest sourced from reference TRBV15 and TRBJ2-2, is DAMVIQNPRYQVTQFGKPVTLSCSQTLNHNVMYWYQQKSSQAPKLLFHYYDKDFNNEADTPDNFQSRRPNTSFCFLDIRSPGLGDTAMYLCATSTIRDRRNTGELFFGEGSRLTVL.

CDR3 nucleotide sequence: TGCGCCAGCAGCTTGGGGGCCGGGGAGGGATCCAGTGAAAAACTGTTTTTT. Its translation: CASSLGAGEGSSEKLFF. The chain joins TRBV5-1 to TRBJ1-4; D unclear. Per germline, CDR1 SGHRS and CDR2 YFSETQ. The CDR3 runs to 17 residues. Trimming stripped 0 bases from V and 7 bases from J, with 19 bases between.

V gene TRBV19 combines with J gene TRBJ1-1, with 9 bases identical to TRBD1. The CDR3 sequence is 16 residues long. Trimming cost V 9 bases and J 0 bases; bases outside gene matches: 11. Per germline, CDR1 LNHDA and CDR2 SQIVND (reference sequence). CDR3 nucleotides: TGTGCCAGCCGCGAGCGGACAGGGGCCTTGAACACTGAAGCTTTCTTT. It yields the protein CASRERTGALNTEAFF.

Notes on this clone: Additional DNA sequences in this sample encode the identical CDR3. J is TRBJ1-2 and V is TRBV20-1; a weak D match, TRBD1 (6 bases). The CDR3 runs to 11 residues. V was shortened by 6 bases and J by 5 bases, with 10 bases between the two germline ends. From germline, CDR1 is DFQATT and CDR2 SNEGSKA (reference sequence). CDR3 nucleotides: TGCAGTGCGCACAGGGATTATGGCTACACCTTC. The encoded protein is CSAHRDYGYTF.

Concerning this clone: The sample carries other DNA sequences with the same CDR3. The chain is built from TRBV24-1 and TRBJ1-5; 9 nucleotides line up with TRBD1. Looked up from germline, CDR1 is KGHDR and CDR2 is SFDVKD. The CDR3 is made up of 15 amino acids. V shed 4 bases, J shed 2 bases, and the junction held 2 bases outside the gene matches. The CDR3 DNA sequence: TGTGCCACCAGTGACAGGACAGGGGGCAATCAGCCCCAGCATTTT. Translating gives CATSDRTGGNQPQHF.

The chain couples TRBV5-6 to TRBJ2-5; TRBD1 matches 8 bases. CDR1 and CDR2 from the germline V gene are SGHDT and YYEEEE. This CDR3 comprises 16 residues. J gave up 1 base and V 0 bases, and 5 bases lay outside the gene matches. Written as DNA, the CDR3 is TGTGCCAGCAGCTTGGCCCGGGACAGGCGCCAAGAGACCCAGTACTTC. This codes for CASSLARDRRQETQYF.

The chain joins TRBV11-2 to TRBJ2-2, with D perhaps TRBD1 (6 bases). The CDR3 is 19 amino acids. Trimming took 6 bases from V and 1 from J, leaving 24 bases between them. CDR1 is SGHAT and CDR2 is FQNNGV in the germline V gene. The chain's CDR3 is CASRGLGLPDRLNTGELFF. CDR3 bases: TGTGCCAGCAGGGGATTGGGGCTCCCAGACAGGCTGAACACCGGGGAGCTGTTTTTT.

The CDR3 nucleotides read TGTGCCAGCCTGGACAGGGGGACCGGGGAGCTGTTTTTT. This sequence encodes CASLDRGTGELFF. The rearrangement uses TRBV27 and TRBJ2-2; the match to TRBD1 covers 10 bases. The CDR3 runs to 13 residues. With 8 bases clipped from V and 5 bases from J, the junction kept 2 bases outside the gene matches. The germline CDR1 and CDR2 sequences are MNHEY and SMNVEV (reference sequence).

The CDR3 region has the DNA TGTGCCAGCAGAGTCTCGGGGACAGGGGGTGGAAAACTGTTTTTT. Residues: CASRVSGTGGGKLFF. The J gene is TRBJ1-4, the V gene TRBV28, with TRBD1 matching 11 bases. This CDR3 region has 15 residues. Germline V gives CDR1 MDHEN, CDR2 SYDVKM. The J segment lost 10 bases and the V segment lost 6 bases, leaving 10 bases of the junction unmatched.

The chain combines TRBV9 with TRBJ1-2, with 8 bases matching TRBD1. The CDR3 totals 14 residues. Germline values: CDR1 SGDLS, CDR2 YYNGEE. J gave up 4 bases and V 3 bases, and 5 bases lay outside the gene matches. The CDR3 sequence: CASSGTGSIYGYTF. CDR3 coding DNA: TGTGCCAGCAGCGGGACAGGGAGTATCTATGGCTACACCTTC.

V usage is TRBV7-6 and J usage is TRBJ2-1; 8 bases map to TRBD1. CDR1 is SGHVS and CDR2 is FNYEAQ in the germline V gene. This CDR3 contains 17 residues. V was clipped by 1 base and J by 9 bases; unmatched bases: 14. CDR3 DNA sequence: TGTGCCAGCAGCTTAGGGACAGGGTCAAAAGGGGCATTTGAGCAGTTCTTC. It translates to CASSLGTGSKGAFEQFF.

The chain carries TRBV6-5 and TRBJ1-3; D is unclear. V dropped 6 bases and J dropped 0 bases, with 9 bases sitting between them. Germline values: CDR1 MNHEY, CDR2 SVGAGI. CDR3 length: 14 residues. CDR3 nucleotides: TGTGCCAGCAGGTCAGGTGGCTCTGGAAACACCATATATTTT. Its protein is CASRSGGSGNTIYF.

The J gene is TRBJ2-7, the V gene TRBV6-2 or TRBV6-3; maybe TRBD2 (5 bases). CDR1 is MNHEY, CDR2 SVGEGT, per germline. The CDR3 is made up of 12 amino acids. V was trimmed by 5 bases and J by 5 bases, leaving 10 bases between them. The chain's CDR3 is CASSAHGDEQYV. The DNA for the CDR3 is TGTGCCAGCAGTGCCCACGGGGACGAGCAGTACGTC.

The chain couples TRBV19 to TRBJ1-2; 8 nucleotides match TRBD1. The germline V gene has CDR1 LNHDA and CDR2 SQIVND (reference sequence). CDR3 length: 15 residues. V shed 5 bases and J 8 bases; nucleotides not matched to a gene: 13. The CDR3 sequence: CASSPWDRTLTGYTF. In DNA form, the CDR3 reads TGTGCCAGTAGTCCCTGGGACAGGACGTTGACGGGCTACACCTTC.

The chain employs TRBV24-1 and TRBJ2-3; 7 bases are shared with TRBD1. This CDR3 spans 15 amino acids. Germline loops: CDR1 KGHDR, CDR2 SFDVKD. The trim removed 0 bases at V and 5 bases at J, leaving 4 bases unmatched. As DNA, the CDR3 is TGTGCCACCAGTGATTTGAAGGGGGCCGGAGATACGCAGTATTTT. The encoded protein is CATSDLKGAGDTQYF.

Only one count was recorded for this clone. V gene TRBV20-1 combines with J gene TRBJ1-6; TRBD1 matches at 9 bases. The germline gives CDR1 DFQATT, CDR2 SNEGSKA (reference sequence). The CDR3 consists of 14 residues. V shed 3 bases, J shed 7 bases, and the junction held 4 bases outside the gene matches. This chain's CDR3 is CSASPGQGNSPLHF. DNA for the CDR3: TGCAGTGCTAGTCCGGGACAGGGAAATTCACCCCTCCACTTT.

The V call is TRBV14, the J call TRBJ2-3; D gene unclear. Trimming pared 4 bases from V and 2 bases from J, leaving 13 bases between. The V gene's germline CDR1 is SGHDN and CDR2 FVKESK. The CDR3 sequence is 15 residues long. CDR3 sequence: CASSPVRPFTDTQYF. CDR3 coding DNA: TGTGCCAGCAGCCCTGTCCGTCCTTTCACAGATACGCAGTATTTT.